Below, one TCR beta chain is given with its context. Antigen specificity is unknown. Germline V gives CDR1 MNHNY, CDR2 SVGAGI (reference sequence). Trimming left V 6 bases short and J 10 bases short, with 13 bases between. The length of the CDR3 is 13 residues. PCR amplification relied on 60 Vbeta primers (plus 13 Jbeta primers). Assay: immunoSEQ multiplex PCR; the TCRdb copy retains only in-frame clones and omits some. The sample yields some 150,000 clones, around 79% seen once. This sample is drawn from a study of cytomegalovirus exposure and HLA in healthy donors. Findings and caveats of the study: Because they were indistinguishable, some V segments, including TRBV6-2 and TRBV6-3, were excluded.

The clonotype was recovered from a man aged 40-49 years in good health and CMV-seronegative. The J gene is TRBJ1-6, the V gene TRBV6-6; D is perhaps TRBD1 (6 bases). Sequencing was performed on PBMCs. CDR3 DNA: TGTGCCAGCAGCACACAGGGATCCTCACCCCTCCACTTT. Its protein product is CASSTQGSSPLHF.